Listed here is a single TCR beta chain. This clonotype was found a few times. The antigen it recognizes is unknown. No quality values exist for individual bases; no much larger clone is one base distant. The treatment or condition label of this sample denotes: live attenuated yellow fever vaccine strain. At each blood-draw timepoint, two biological replicates of bulk PBMCs were obtained. A standard Ficoll-Paque protocol was used to isolate PBMCs from peripheral blood. RNA was extracted with TriZol from bulk PBMCs, CD4 and CD8 fractions, and dextramer-positive and dextramer-negative fractions. These data are taken from a study of T cells after yellow fever vaccination (dated by TCRdb to between 2018 and 2021). About the investigation overall: Libraries from fractions with low cell numbers were prepared with the SMART-Seq v4 Ultra Low Input RNA kit. Two healthy male donors, one aged 18 to 30 and one aged 30 to 40 years, were included in the cohort. Blood samples were taken at several timepoints before and after primary and secondary immunization, and bulk PBMC replicates and cell subsets were isolated. To track T-cell clones before and after primary and booster YFV17D yellow fever vaccination, bulk TCR alpha and beta repertoires were sequenced longitudinally. The study at large found these results: Most clones expanded after primary vaccination were re-detected after the booster (around 96% of CD4 and more than 70% of CD8), suggesting broad memory maintenance. The secondary T-cell response was weaker than the primary response but faster, peaking on day 5 instead of day 15. Because the study included only two donors, the extent to which the findings can be generalized is limited. A small fraction of clonotypes showed up in both the CD4 and CD8 compartments, probably as a result of convergent recombination. FACS-sorted repertoires could contain abundant contaminating clonotypes from the bulk population, so computational filtering was required.

Synthesis of TCR cDNA relied on 5'RACE template switching, a step that introduced a universal primer site along with unique molecular identifiers. Priming of cDNA synthesis was performed from both the TCR alpha and TCR beta constant segments. Library amplification used two PCR steps, and the second PCR step added sample barcodes and sequencing adapters. Sequencing of libraries was done on Illumina HiSeq 2500 (2x100 bp) or NovaSeq (2x150 bp). On the authors' methods: MIGEC was used to demultiplex reads and collapse the reads into UMI consensus sequences, and MiXCR was used for V(D)J alignment. Clonotypes responding to the vaccine were identified with edgeR on replicate PBMC samples, with the criteria of FDR below 0.01 and a log2 fold change above 5 up to day 15. Bulk clonotypes were assigned CD4 or CD8 identity according to which sequenced CD4 or CD8 repertoire held them at higher abundance. TCRdb reran the public reads through fastp at Q25 and MiXCR, keeping productive beta chains. Under each unique CDR3 protein, matching rows form one entry showing the most common genes and DNA. What appears here as the V and J calls and clone size reflects TCRdb's work, not the paper's. The sample table holds fewer than 450,000 distinct CDR3 sequences, of which around a tenth were seen once. Clones ranked in the top ten supply roughly a sixth of the sample.

The CDR1 and CDR2 encoded by the germline V gene are SGHTA and FQGNSA. Trimming costs V 4 bases and J 8 bases, and their ends lie 14 bases apart. There are 13 amino acids in the CDR3, from cysteine to phenylalanine inclusive. Of all the DNA, just the CDR3 is kept, 39 bases in frame from base 1. Recombination connected TRBV7-2 to TRBJ1-2; the D gene is possibly TRBD1, with 5 bases matching. Here the sequenced sample was PBMCs, taken on the day of the first yellow fever vaccination. This clonotype originated in a man between 18 and 29 years old who received the YFV17D yellow fever vaccine. For the CDR3, the sequence is CASSSNYGAGYTF. The nucleotides are TGTGCCAGCAGCTCCAATTACGGGGCGGGCTACACCTTC.